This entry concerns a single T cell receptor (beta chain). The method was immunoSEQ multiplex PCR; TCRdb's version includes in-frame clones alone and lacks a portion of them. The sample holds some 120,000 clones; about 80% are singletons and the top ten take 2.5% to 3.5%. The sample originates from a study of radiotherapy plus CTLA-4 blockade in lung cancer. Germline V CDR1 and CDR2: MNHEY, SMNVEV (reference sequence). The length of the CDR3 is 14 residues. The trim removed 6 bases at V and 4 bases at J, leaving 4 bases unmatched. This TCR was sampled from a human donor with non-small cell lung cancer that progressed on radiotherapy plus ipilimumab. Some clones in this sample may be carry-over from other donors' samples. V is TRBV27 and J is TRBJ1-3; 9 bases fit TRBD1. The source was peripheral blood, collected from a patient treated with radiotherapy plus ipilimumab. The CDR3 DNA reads TGTGCCAGCAGACAGGGGGCGGGGGGAAACACCATATATTTT. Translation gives CASRQGAGGNTIYF.